The 13 T cell receptor beta chains listed next were all sequenced from one sample in a study of somatic mutations in cytotoxic T cells in rheumatoid arthritis. The repertoire was sequenced with immunoSEQ multiplex PCR; TCRdb's copy has only in-frame clones and lacks some. The data contain fewer than 25,000 clones, more than 65% of them singletons. The sample was CD8+ T cells sorted from blood. All receptors come from a woman aged 45-65 years in good health.

The V call is TRBV7-9, the J call TRBJ1-2; D unresolved. Germline CDR1 is SEHNR and CDR2 is FQNEAQ (reference sequence). V was cut by 4 bases and J by 5 bases, with 8 bases left in between. The CDR3 contains 12 residues. The CDR3 DNA sequence: TGTGCCAGCAGCTCAAGTCCGTATGGCTACACCTTC. This translates into CASSSSPYGYTF.

This sequence joins TRBV25-1 and TRBJ2-1; 9 bases fit TRBD1. The CDR3 contains 18 residues. V lost 3 bases and J lost 9; bases outside the gene matches: 18. The germline gives CDR1 MGHDK, CDR2 SYGVNS. CDR3 in amino acids: CASSDFPGATGGRGEQFF. The CDR3 bases are TGTGCCAGCAGTGATTTCCCCGGGGCAACAGGGGGCCGGGGTGAGCAGTTCTTC.

This clone was detected a few times. The chain carries TRBV4-2 and TRBJ2-7; 9 nucleotides align to TRBD1. The CDR3 totals 15 residues. CDR1 LGHNA and CDR2 YNFKEQ come from the germline V gene. V lost 0 bases, J lost 6 bases, and 6 bases stayed unmatched. The chain's CDR3 is CASSQETGQGVEQYF. The DNA for the CDR3 is TGTGCCAGCAGCCAAGAGACGGGACAGGGAGTCGAGCAGTACTTC.

The gene calls are TRBV9 and TRBJ1-1, with 8 positions matching TRBD1. The germline CDR1 and CDR2 sequences are SGDLS and YYNGEE. The CDR3 totals 14 residues. The J segment lost 1 base and the V segment lost 7 bases, leaving 6 bases of the junction unmatched. The CDR3 coding sequence is TGTGCCAGCGGCCCCGGACAGGGGAACACTGAAGCTTTCTTT. Translating gives CASGPGQGNTEAFF.

CDR3 in amino acids: CASSDGQGVREQYF. In DNA form, the CDR3 reads TGTGCCAGCAGTGATGGACAGGGGGTTCGGGAGCAGTACTTC. The chain has TRBV2 and TRBJ2-7; the match to TRBD1 covers 10 bases. Germline CDR1 and CDR2: SNHLY and FYNNEI. The CDR3 sequence is 14 residues long. The J segment lost 7 bases and the V segment lost 3 bases, leaving 6 bases of the junction unmatched. Based on the CDR3 plus reference TRBV2 and TRBJ2-7, the full variable domain is EPEVTQTPSHQVTQMGQEVILRCVPISNHLYFYWYRQILGQKVEFLVSFYNNEISEKSEIFDDQFSVERPDGSNFTLKIRSTKLEDSAMYFCASSDGQGVREQYFGPGTRLTVT.

The rearrangement links TRBV7-6 to TRBJ2-2; 7 positions agree with TRBD1. This CDR3 is 13 amino acids long. V shed 5 bases and J 6 bases; nucleotides not matched to a gene: 3. CDR1 is SGHVS and CDR2 is FNYEAQ in the germline V gene. CDR3 protein: CASSPGQAGELFF. The CDR3 nucleotides read TGTGCCAGCAGCCCCGGACAGGCCGGGGAGCTGTTTTTT.

This clone occurred once. CDR3 nucleotides: TGTGCCAGCAGCCGCGGACAGGGAGTTCATGATGAGCAGTTCTTC. It yields the protein CASSRGQGVHDEQFF. V and J are TRBV13 and TRBJ2-1; 8 positions agree with TRBD1. There are 15 residues in the CDR3. The germline gives CDR1 PRHDT, CDR2 FYEKMQ (reference sequence). With 5 bases clipped from V and 8 bases from J, the junction kept 11 bases outside the gene matches.

The V gene is TRBV5-4, the J gene TRBJ2-1; D not resolved. The CDR3 loop spans 15 amino acids. Per germline, CDR1 SGHNT and CDR2 YYREEE (reference sequence). Trimming removed 0 bases from V and 4 bases from J, with 11 bases in between. CDR3 residues: CASSLEGGMYNEQFF. DNA of the CDR3: TGTGCCAGCAGCTTGGAGGGTGGGATGTACAATGAGCAGTTCTTC.

The chain employs TRBV7-9 and TRBJ1-2; TRBD1 is a possible D gene (6 bases). The CDR3 sequence is 15 residues long. The germline V gene has CDR1 SEHNR and CDR2 FQNEAQ (reference sequence). Trimming cost V 5 bases and J 6 bases, with 19 bases left between them. CDR3 loop: CASSARDDRPNGYTF. CDR3 DNA: TGTGCCAGCAGCGCCCGGGACGACAGGCCCAATGGCTACACCTTC.

This clone showed up just once. The chain couples TRBV11-2 to TRBJ2-7; D is undetermined. CDR3 length: 11 amino acids. V lost 5 bases and J 3 bases, leaving 5 bases between the germline ends. Per germline, CDR1 SGHAT and CDR2 FQNNGV. Here the CDR3 DNA reads TGTGCCAGCAGCCCGGGCTACGAGCAGTACTTC. Translation: CASSPGYEQYF.

The chain uses TRBV27 and TRBJ2-7, with 11 bases fitting TRBD1. The CDR3 is made up of 20 amino acids. The germline V gene has CDR1 MNHEY and CDR2 SMNVEV (reference sequence). Germline trimming cut 2 bases from V and 6 bases from J; bases unmatched to any gene: 21. CDR3 coding DNA: TGTGCCAGCAGTTTAAGTCCAAGGGACAGGGGGAGGGTGGCGGTCTCCGAGCAGTACTTC. This sequence encodes CASSLSPRDRGRVAVSEQYF.

This chain uses TRBV4-1 with TRBJ2-5; D gene uncertain. Trimming removed 4 bases at V and 10 bases at J, with 10 bases between. The CDR3 extends over 11 amino acids. Germline V CDR1 and CDR2: MGHRA, YSYEKL. The CDR3 bases are TGCGCCAGCAGCCGAGAAGAGTACCAGTACTTC. It specifies CASSREEYQYF.

This rearrangement joins TRBV29-1 to TRBJ1-1; D is unresolved. Trimming left V 4 bases short and J 11 bases short, with 20 bases between. The CDR3 consists of 13 residues. Germline loops: CDR1 SQVTM, CDR2 ANQGSEA. CDR3 sequence: CSVGVGGGLVAFF. In nucleotides, the CDR3 is TGCAGCGTTGGGGTGGGAGGCGGGCTGGTCGCTTTCTTT.